The 25 T cell receptor beta chains below were found in one sample sequenced in a study of neoadjuvant anti-PD-1 for oral cavity cancer. The data were produced by immunoSEQ multiplex PCR, yet TCRdb's version contains in-frame clones alone and is incomplete. Of 15,000 or so clones in the sample, approximately 70% were seen once. The specimen was PBMCs, collected before nivolumab (anti-PD-1) treatment. Receptors were obtained from a person between 40 and 80 years old with oral cavity squamous cell carcinoma.

The genes are TRBV29-1 and TRBJ2-7; possibly TRBD1 for D (6 bases). The CDR3 contains 12 residues. Trimming removed 5 bases at V and 5 bases at J, with 13 bases between. Germline V gene sequence: CDR1 SQVTM, CDR2 ANQGSEA. The CDR3 is CSVRAGAHEQYF. The DNA of the CDR3 is TGCAGCGTTCGGGCAGGGGCCCACGAGCAGTACTTC.

Note on this clone: The germline gene is not matched at one end of the junction; a read error may be the cause. The rearrangement uses TRBV7-3 and TRBJ2-3, with 7 positions matching TRBD2. The CDR3 is 15 amino acids. Germline values: CDR1 SGHTA, CDR2 FQGTGA. The CDR3 bases are TGTGCCAGCAGCGTAACTAGCGAGCGCACAGATACGCAGTATTTT. Encoded protein: CASSVTSERTDTQYF.

The chain is built from TRBV10-1 and TRBJ1-1; 8 bases line up with TRBD1. With 6 bases clipped from V and 1 base from J, the junction kept 4 bases outside the gene matches. The CDR3 runs 14 residues. Germline lookup yields CDR1 WNHNN and CDR2 SYGVQD (reference sequence). The CDR3 bases are TGCGCCAGCAGCCCGGGACAGGCGAACACTGAAGCTTTCTTT. The encoded protein is CASSPGQANTEAFF.

The chain recombines TRBV5-1 with TRBJ1-2; no firm D call. The CDR3 is 15 residues long. The V gene lost 0 bases and the J gene lost 7 bases, with 16 bases spanning the gap. Looked up from germline, CDR1 is SGHRS and CDR2 is YFSETQ. CDR3 sequence (DNA): TGCGCCAGCAGCTTGGCGCCGGGATTTGAGTTTGGCTACACCTTC. Its protein is CASSLAPGFEFGYTF.

J is TRBJ2-7 and V is TRBV30; 10 bases line up with TRBD2. Looked up from germline, CDR1 is GTSNPN and CDR2 is SVGIG (reference sequence). CDR3 length equals 13 residues. V gave up 3 bases and J gave up 2 bases; unmatched junction bases: 1. Written as DNA, the CDR3 is TGTGCCTGGAGACTAGCGGGAACCTACGAGCAGTACTTC. Amino acids: CAWRLAGTYEQYF.

This clone was picked up a small number of times. The chain recombines TRBV5-1 with TRBJ1-1; the D gene is possibly TRBD1 (5 bases). Germline V gene data show CDR1 as SGHRS and CDR2 as YFSETQ. Trimming cost V 0 bases and J 0 bases, with 6 bases left between them. This CDR3 has 14 residues. For the CDR3, the DNA is TGCGCCAGCAGCTTGGGGGGGATGAACACTGAAGCTTTCTTT. Residues: CASSLGGMNTEAFF. Variable domain in full (rest from reference TRBV5-1 and TRBJ1-1): KAGVTQTPRYLIKTRGQQVTLSCSPISGHRSVSWYQQTPGQGLQFLFEYFSETQRNKGNFPGRFSGRQFSNSRSEMNVSTLELGDSALYLCASSLGGMNTEAFFGQGTRLTVV.

The chain recombines TRBV28 with TRBJ2-7; perhaps TRBD1 as D (5 bases). V gave up 5 bases and J gave up 4 bases, with 15 bases separating them. Per the germline V gene, CDR1 is MDHEN and CDR2 is SYDVKM. This CDR3 spans 14 amino acids. The CDR3 nucleotides read TGTGCCAGCAGTATAAAGGGGTCCAAGTACGAGCAGTACTTC. This translates into CASSIKGSKYEQYF. Full variable domain (remainder filled in from reference TRBV28 and TRBJ2-7): DVKVTQSSRYLVKRTGEKVFLECVQDMDHENMFWYRQDPGLGLRLIYFSYDVKMKEKGDIPEGYSVSREKKERFSLILESASTNQTSMYLCASSIKGSKYEQYFGPGTRLTVT.

This chain connects TRBV6-4 to TRBJ2-3; 10 positions match TRBD1. The germline gives CDR1 MRHNA, CDR2 SNTAGT. This CDR3 is built from 14 residues. V lost 2 bases to trimming and J lost 4 bases; unmatched junction nucleotides: 0. This chain's CDR3 is CASSDGQGADTQYF. CDR3 bases: TGTGCCAGCAGTGACGGACAGGGGGCAGATACGCAGTATTTT.

This clone appeared a single time. V and J are TRBV2 and TRBJ2-4; 12 positions agree with TRBD2. Germline assignment: CDR1 SNHLY and CDR2 FYNNEI. V lost 5 bases, J lost 1 base, and 3 bases stayed unmatched. The CDR3 loop spans 16 amino acids. The CDR3 sequence: CASSFGLAGAKNIQYF. CDR3 sequence (DNA): TGTGCCAGCAGTTTCGGACTAGCGGGGGCCAAAAACATTCAGTACTTC. The complete variable domain, with remaining parts taken from reference TRBV2 and TRBJ2-4, reads EPEVTQTPSHQVTQMGQEVILRCVPISNHLYFYWYRQILGQKVEFLVSFYNNEISEKSEIFDDQFSVERPDGSNFTLKIRSTKLEDSAMYFCASSFGLAGAKNIQYFGAGTRLSVL.

This clone came up a few times. J is TRBJ1-4 and V is TRBV7-2, with 9 positions matching TRBD1. The J segment lost 5 bases and the V segment lost 1 base, leaving 5 bases of the junction unmatched. CDR1 SGHTA and CDR2 FQGNSA come from the germline V gene. The CDR3 loop spans 16 amino acids. This CDR3 is CASSLVGGTGNEKLFF. The DNA for the CDR3 is TGTGCCAGCAGCTTAGTTGGAGGGACAGGGAATGAAAAACTGTTTTTT.

The count of this clone is one. CDR3 amino acids: CASRQDRLETQYF. The CDR3 bases are TGTGCCAGCAGGCAAGACAGGTTGGAGACCCAGTACTTC. V and J are TRBV6-1 and TRBJ2-5; TRBD1 is a possible D gene (6 bases). V was clipped by 6 bases and J by 5 bases, with 13 bases between them. Looked up from germline, CDR1 is MNHNS and CDR2 is SASEGT. The CDR3 length is 13 residues.

The genes are TRBV7-9 and TRBJ2-2; D not resolved. The CDR3 sequence is 13 residues long. Between the trimmed V and J ends, which lost 1 base and 7 bases, there was a span of 7 bases. Germline lookup yields CDR1 SEHNR and CDR2 FQNEAQ (reference sequence). The CDR3 DNA is TGTGCCAGCAGCTTAGAACGGTACGGGGAGCTGTTTTTT. It is translated as CASSLERYGELFF.

In its sample, this clone was seen a few times. J is TRBJ1-1 and V is TRBV7-2; D gene unclear. V was shortened by 5 bases and J by 1 base, with 8 bases between the two germline ends. The CDR3 is 13 amino acids. Germline V lookup: CDR1 SGHTA, CDR2 FQGNSA. CDR3 sequence reads: CASSRTRNTEAFF. Here the CDR3 DNA reads TGTGCCAGCAGCCGAACGAGGAACACTGAAGCTTTCTTT. Supplemented by reference TRBV7-2 and TRBJ1-1, the full variable domain reads GAGVSQSPSNKVTEKGKDVELRCDPISGHTALYWYRQSLGQGLEFLIYFQGNSAPDKSGLPSDRFSAERTGGSVSTLTIQRTQQEDSAVYLCASSRTRNTEAFFGQGTRLTVV.

This clone has only one observation. The chain combines TRBV5-1 with TRBJ2-7; 7 bases are a match to TRBD2. The V segment lost 5 bases and the J segment 6 bases; nucleotides outside the gene matches: 14. The CDR3 is made up of 15 amino acids. CDR1 and CDR2 (germline): SGHRS, YFSETQ. CDR3 loop: CASRPREESEAEQYF. DNA of the CDR3: TGCGCCAGCAGACCCCGGGAGGAGTCCGAGGCCGAGCAGTACTTC. Based on the CDR3 plus reference TRBV5-1 and TRBJ2-7, the full variable domain is KAGVTQTPRYLIKTRGQQVTLSCSPISGHRSVSWYQQTPGQGLQFLFEYFSETQRNKGNFPGRFSGRQFSNSRSEMNVSTLELGDSALYLCASRPREESEAEQYFGPGTRLTVT.

The chain is built from TRBV14 and TRBJ1-5; D call uncertain. Germline values: CDR1 SGHDN, CDR2 FVKESK. V dropped 0 bases and J dropped 4 bases, with 4 bases sitting between them. The CDR3 has 13 amino acids. CDR3 sequence: CASSQDRNQPQHF. The DNA of the CDR3 is TGTGCCAGCAGCCAAGATAGGAATCAGCCCCAGCATTTT.

This clone was counted between two and nine times. The chain employs TRBV5-6 and TRBJ2-7; possibly TRBD2 for D (6 bases). In germline, CDR1 is SGHDT, CDR2 YYEEEE. CDR3 length equals 12 residues. V was clipped by 4 bases and J by 1 base, with 6 bases between them. CDR3 sequence: CASSGTSYEQYF. In nucleotides, the CDR3 is TGTGCCAGCAGCGGGACTTCCTACGAGCAGTACTTC.

A single count supports this clone. This rearrangement joins TRBV29-1 to TRBJ2-5; D remains ambiguous. V shed 3 bases and J shed 5 bases, with 10 bases lying between them. This CDR3 is 12 amino acids long. The V gene's germline CDR1 is SQVTM and CDR2 ANQGSEA. CDR3 sequence (DNA): TGCAGCGTTGAGCCCAATTTGGAGACCCAGTACTTC. Translated, it gives CSVEPNLETQYF.

The chain links TRBV28 to TRBJ1-1; no firm D call. The germline gives CDR1 MDHEN, CDR2 SYDVKM. Deletions cut 10 bases from V and 8 bases from J, with 14 bases between. The CDR3 extends over 11 amino acids. CDR3 coding DNA: TGTGCCACCACTAGTGGATCAGAAGCTTTCTTT. Protein sequence: CATTSGSEAFF.

V gene TRBV5-1 combines with J gene TRBJ2-7, with 9 bases identical to TRBD2. CDR1 and CDR2 (germline): SGHRS, YFSETQ. V was clipped by 4 bases and J by 3 bases; unmatched bases: 8. CDR3 length: 15 residues. CDR3 sequence: CASSAGGGDLYEQYF. CDR3 nucleotide sequence: TGCGCCAGCAGCGCGGGCGGGGGGGACCTCTACGAGCAGTACTTC.

This sequence joins TRBV7-9 and TRBJ1-5; possible D gene TRBD1, 6 bases. CDR1 and CDR2 from the germline V gene are SEHNR and FQNEAQ (reference sequence). This CDR3 has 14 amino acids. V was trimmed by 3 bases and J by 2 bases, leaving 8 bases between them. The CDR3 here is CASSLGGRNQPQHF. For the CDR3, the DNA is TGTGCCAGCAGCTTGGGGGGCCGCAATCAGCCCCAGCATTTT.

This clone was observed a few times. The chain recombines TRBV29-1 with TRBJ1-1, with D possibly being TRBD1 (5 bases). The germline CDR1 and CDR2 sequences are SQVTM and ANQGSEA. The V gene lost 5 bases and the J gene lost 7 bases, with 17 bases spanning the gap. The CDR3 sequence is 13 residues long. The CDR3 reads CSVSPRAGSEAFF. CDR3 coding DNA: TGCAGCGTTTCCCCCCGGGCAGGGAGTGAAGCTTTCTTT.

The chain has TRBV28 and TRBJ2-7, with a weak D call TRBD1 (5 bases). There are 16 residues in the CDR3. Germline V gives CDR1 MDHEN, CDR2 SYDVKM. The V gene lost 2 bases and the J gene lost 3 bases, with 17 bases spanning the gap. CDR3 protein: CASSLRGRTLNYEQYF. The CDR3 region has the DNA TGTGCCAGCAGTTTAAGAGGAAGGACACTCAACTACGAGCAGTACTTC. The whole variable domain, remainder taken from reference TRBV28 and TRBJ2-7, is DVKVTQSSRYLVKRTGEKVFLECVQDMDHENMFWYRQDPGLGLRLIYFSYDVKMKEKGDIPEGYSVSREKKERFSLILESASTNQTSMYLCASSLRGRTLNYEQYFGPGTRLTVT.

CDR3 sequence reads: CASMGDLAANEQFF. The CDR3 DNA sequence: TGTGCCAGCATGGGGGACCTAGCGGCCAATGAGCAGTTCTTC. The chain employs TRBV6-1 and TRBJ2-1; TRBD2 matches at 7 bases. Germline CDR1 reads MNHNS; CDR2 reads SASEGT. There are 14 residues in the CDR3. V dropped 7 bases and J dropped 6; count of bases not matched to a gene: 9.

This clone was seen a handful of times. This chain uses TRBV10-3 with TRBJ1-5; D is unresolved. V was pared by 1 base and J by 6 bases, with 4 bases between. The germline gives CDR1 ENHRY, CDR2 SYGVKD. The CDR3 extends over 12 amino acids. The chain's CDR3 is CAISELAQPQHF. The CDR3, as DNA: TGTGCCATCAGTGAGTTGGCTCAGCCCCAGCATTTT.

V gene TRBV2 combines with J gene TRBJ1-1; D not certain. The germline gives CDR1 SNHLY, CDR2 FYNNEI. The V end lost 1 base, the J end lost 6 bases, and 9 bases lay between the germline ends. The CDR3 is 13 amino acids. For the CDR3, the DNA is TGTGCCAGCAGTGAAGATAGGAGCGCTGAAGCTTTCTTT. The encoded protein is CASSEDRSAEAFF.